This entry lists 19 T cell receptor beta chains sequenced from one sample in a study of OX40 agonist ivuxolimab in advanced cancers. The library was produced with the immunoSEQ multiplex PCR assay. The table comes from immuneACCESS by way of TCRdb, which keeps in-frame sequences with V and J called. Part of the clones is missing from these tables; in studies checked, under half for an unresolved V gene and the rest for unknown reasons. Here the sample has just under 65,000 clones; around 85% occur a single time. The ten most abundant clones make up about 1% of the sample. The sample consisted of CD4+ or CD8+ T cells sorted from blood, taken in a trial of the OX40 agonist ivuxolimab. All receptors come from an adult with an advanced solid tumor such as melanoma, head and neck, liver or kidney cancer.

The rearrangement uses TRBV7-8 and TRBJ2-5; 14 positions match TRBD2. V lost 1 base and J lost 6; bases outside the gene matches: 4. Germline V gene sequence: CDR1 SGHVS, CDR2 FQNEAQ. The CDR3 has 16 residues. In DNA form, the CDR3 reads TGTGCCAGCAGCTTAGGGACTAGCGGGGGGATGAAGACCCAGTACTTC. The encoded protein is CASSLGTSGGMKTQYF.

This clone is a singleton in its sample. The rearrangement joins TRBV9 to TRBJ2-7; D is unclear. The germline V and J ends were trimmed by 4 bases and 5 bases, with 16 bases remaining between them. The germline V gene encodes CDR1 SGDLS and CDR2 YYNGEE. CDR3 length: 14 amino acids. The CDR3 nucleotides read TGTGCCAGCAGCCCCAGAGTAGGGCAGAACGAGCAGTACTTC. Translation: CASSPRVGQNEQYF.

The chain couples TRBV7-2 to TRBJ2-1; 8 bases are a match to TRBD1. The V and J ends lost 3 bases and 9 bases, in that order; junction bases with no gene match: 4. This CDR3 contains 13 residues. CDR1 is SGHTA, CDR2 FQGNSA, per germline. The CDR3 here is CASSFKQGGEQFF. The CDR3 bases are TGTGCCAGCAGCTTTAAACAGGGGGGTGAGCAGTTCTTC.

The chain links TRBV4-3 to TRBJ2-7; 11 bases agree with TRBD2. Trimming at V came to 2 bases and at J to 6 bases, leaving 9 bases not matched to a gene. In germline, CDR1 is LGHNA, CDR2 YSLEER. There are 16 residues in the CDR3. CDR3 amino acids: CASSQSLAGGRVEQYF. The CDR3 coding sequence is TGCGCCAGCAGCCAATCCCTAGCGGGGGGACGCGTCGAGCAGTACTTC.

This clone came up a few times. This rearrangement joins TRBV11-1 to TRBJ1-1; D remains ambiguous. Trimming stripped 5 bases from V and 8 bases from J, with 18 bases between. The length of the CDR3 is 14 residues. CDR1 is SGHAT, CDR2 FQDESV, per germline (reference sequence). The CDR3 here is CASSPPGRVEEAFF. As DNA, the CDR3 is TGTGCCAGCAGCCCACCGGGAAGGGTTGAGGAAGCTTTCTTT. The variable domain in full, completed from reference TRBV11-1 and TRBJ1-1, reads EAEVAQSPRYKITEKSQAVAFWCDPISGHATLYWYRQILGQGPELLVQFQDESVVDDSQLPKDRFSAERLKGVDSTLKIQPAELGDSAMYLCASSPPGRVEEAFFGQGTRLTVV.

The rearrangement joins TRBV23-1 to TRBJ1-3; unclear D gene. TRBV23-1 is known as an ORF, though its function is uncertain. The CDR3 loop spans 16 amino acids. V lost 0 bases and J 4 bases, leaving 13 bases between the germline ends. The CDR3 coding sequence is TGCGCCAGCAGTCAATCTCCACAGCGTATAGGAAACACCATATATTTT. Translation gives CASSQSPQRIGNTIYF.

Only a few counts were recorded for this clone. The V gene is TRBV30, the J gene TRBJ2-7; D ambiguous. Germline loops: CDR1 GTSNPN, CDR2 SVGIG (reference sequence). There are 12 residues in the CDR3. V was cut by 3 bases and J by 3 bases, with 9 bases left in between. CDR3 sequence: CAWRVWRYEQYF. CDR3 coding DNA: TGTGCCTGGAGAGTTTGGCGCTACGAGCAGTACTTC.

This sequence joins TRBV6-6 and TRBJ1-1; D may be TRBD1 (5 bases). CDR1 is MNHNY and CDR2 is SVGAGI in the germline V gene (reference sequence). Trimming shortened V by 7 bases and J by 5 bases, and 23 bases separated the two germline ends. This CDR3 is 16 amino acids long. The CDR3 is CASNKNARGGRTEAFF. CDR3 nucleotides: TGTGCCAGCAACAAAAATGCCCGTGGGGGAAGAACTGAAGCTTTCTTT.

The chain is built from TRBV6-1 and TRBJ1-1; D unresolved. V shed 6 bases and J shed 1 base, with 12 bases lying between them. This CDR3 is 14 amino acids long. The germline V gene encodes CDR1 MNHNS and CDR2 SASEGT. Here the CDR3 reads CASRPGRQNTEAFF. The CDR3 region has the DNA TGTGCCAGCAGACCTGGCAGACAGAACACTGAAGCTTTCTTT.

This clone was picked up one time. The rearrangement joins TRBV7-9 to TRBJ1-4, with 9 bases fitting TRBD1. The trim removed 5 bases at V and 1 base at J, leaving 5 bases unmatched. Per germline, CDR1 SEHNR and CDR2 FQNEAQ (reference sequence). The CDR3 extends over 16 amino acids. CDR3 coding DNA: TGTGCCAGCAGCCCCCGGGGACAGGGAACTAATGAAAAACTGTTTTTT. Amino acid sequence: CASSPRGQGTNEKLFF. Filled out from reference TRBV7-9 and TRBJ1-4, the complete variable domain reads DTGVSQNPRHKITKRGQNVTFRCDPISEHNRLYWYRQTLGQGPEFLTYFQNEAQLEKSRLLSDRFSAERPKGSFSTLEIQRTEQGDSAMYLCASSPRGQGTNEKLFFGSGTQLSVL.

This clone has only a few counts. The chain uses TRBV11-2 and TRBJ1-2; D is perhaps TRBD1 (6 bases). The germline CDR1 and CDR2 sequences are SGHAT and FQNNGV. V was trimmed by 5 bases and J by 0 bases, leaving 19 bases between them. The CDR3 runs 17 residues. CDR3 DNA sequence: TGTGCCAGCAGCCCAGGGGACGGGAGTCGAACTAACTATGGCTACACCTTC. It translates to CASSPGDGSRTNYGYTF.

Only a few counts were recorded for this clone. The chain uses TRBV10-3 and TRBJ1-5, with D perhaps matching TRBD1 (6 bases). The V gene's germline CDR1 is ENHRY and CDR2 SYGVKD. The V gene lost 2 bases and the J gene lost 5 bases, with 10 bases spanning the gap. The CDR3 extends over 14 amino acids. The CDR3 sequence is CAISEQGPDQPQHF. Written as DNA, the CDR3 is TGTGCCATCAGTGAGCAGGGGCCTGATCAGCCCCAGCATTTT.

The gene calls are TRBV5-1 and TRBJ1-6; D is perhaps TRBD1 (5 bases). From germline, CDR1 is SGHRS and CDR2 YFSETQ. This CDR3 is built from 16 residues. Between the trimmed V and J ends, which lost 0 bases and 7 bases, there was a span of 14 bases. The CDR3 DNA follows: TGCGCCAGCAGCTTGGATGAGGGGCGTCAGAATTCACCCCTCCACTTT. This sequence encodes CASSLDEGRQNSPLHF.

This rearrangement joins TRBV7-2 to TRBJ1-5; no clear D gene. Germline-derived CDR1 and CDR2 are SGHTA and FQGNSA. The V and J ends lost 1 base and 6 bases respectively, with 13 bases between them. CDR3 size: 15 residues. CDR3 bases: TGTGCCAGCAGCTTAGACCCGGGCTTCACTCAGCCCCAGCATTTT. As protein: CASSLDPGFTQPQHF.

A note on this clone: The sample has other DNA sequences that encode this CDR3 too. The rearrangement uses TRBV7-9 and TRBJ1-5; TRBD1 is a possible D gene (6 bases). Trimming took 5 bases from V and 4 from J, leaving 9 bases between them. The CDR3 has 13 residues. Germline CDR1 SEHNR, CDR2 FQNEAQ (reference sequence). CDR3 amino acids: CASSLQGNQPQHF. The CDR3 DNA reads as TGTGCCAGCAGCCTCCAGGGGAATCAGCCCCAGCATTTT.

The chain is built from TRBV18 and TRBJ1-1, with D possibly matching TRBD1 (5 bases). The CDR3 extends over 13 amino acids. Germline V CDR1 and CDR2: KGHSH, LQKENI. Trimming cost V 5 bases and J 0 bases, with 7 bases left between them. The CDR3 sequence is CASSATVNTEAFF. CDR3 nucleotides: TGTGCCAGCTCAGCGACAGTGAACACTGAAGCTTTCTTT.

Note on this clone: In the same sample, other DNA sequences code for this CDR3. This sequence joins TRBV7-2 and TRBJ2-2; D gene ambiguous. There are 14 residues in the CDR3. Germline lookup yields CDR1 SGHTA and CDR2 FQGNSA. V was clipped by 4 bases and J by 0 bases, with 6 bases between them. The CDR3 DNA is TGTGCCAGCAGCTCGGGCCCGAACACCGGGGAGCTGTTTTTT. It specifies CASSSGPNTGELFF.

The chain has TRBV2 and TRBJ1-3, with TRBD1 matching 8 bases. This CDR3 region has 14 residues. The V gene's germline CDR1 is SNHLY and CDR2 FYNNEI. The junction had 1 base not matched to a gene; V was cut back by 6 bases and J by 0 bases. The CDR3 DNA reads TGTGCCAGCAGGGGACAGGTCTCTGGAAACACCATATATTTT. It is translated as CASRGQVSGNTIYF.

The chain carries TRBV5-5 and TRBJ2-2; D unresolved. This CDR3 comprises 17 residues. Germline CDR1 reads SGHKS; CDR2 reads YYEKEE (reference sequence). The germline V and J ends were trimmed by 0 bases and 4 bases, with 16 bases remaining between them. DNA of the CDR3: TGTGCCAGCAGCTTGGAAGCCGCTGGATGGGGCACCGGGGAGCTGTTTTTT. The encoded protein is CASSLEAAGWGTGELFF.